Each of the 25 T cell receptor beta chains below was sequenced from the same sample in a study of blood T cell repertoires in COVID-19. Libraries were prepared by immunoSEQ multiplex PCR; TCRdb keeps only in-frame clonotypes and omits some of them. The sample lists approximately 200,000 clones, over 80% occurring once. The sequenced sample was peripheral blood. The receptors derive from a human donor in a cohort sampled during active COVID-19.

This clone has just one count. V is TRBV28 and J is TRBJ2-2; no firm D call. Per the germline V gene, CDR1 is MDHEN and CDR2 is SYDVKM. Deletions cut 3 bases from V and 4 bases from J, with 3 bases between. CDR3 size: 12 residues. This chain's CDR3 is CASSLSTGELFF. The CDR3 nucleotides read TGTGCCAGCAGTTTGAGCACCGGGGAGCTGTTTTTT.

The rearrangement links TRBV6-2 or TRBV6-3 to TRBJ2-7, with 10 positions matching TRBD1. V lost 8 bases to trimming and J lost 3 bases; unmatched junction nucleotides: 7. The CDR3 spans 14 residues. The germline V gene encodes CDR1 MNHEY and CDR2 SVGEGT. CDR3 amino acids: CASGRDRGFYEQYF. CDR3 nucleotide sequence: TGTGCCAGCGGCCGGGACAGGGGTTTCTACGAGCAGTACTTC.

This chain connects TRBV7-2 to TRBJ1-1; D gene ambiguous. This CDR3 has 14 amino acids. Germline V gives CDR1 SGHTA, CDR2 FQGNSA. Between the trimmed V and J ends, which lost 5 bases and 7 bases, there was a span of 17 bases. The CDR3 reads CASSILQQTNEAFF. The CDR3 region has the DNA TGTGCCAGCAGCATATTACAGCAAACCAATGAAGCTTTCTTT.

The CDR3 region has the DNA TGTGCCAGCACCGGAGGAAACACTGAAGCTTTCTTT. Encoded protein: CASTGGNTEAFF. V and J are TRBV27 and TRBJ1-1, with D unresolved. This CDR3 has 12 amino acids. Deletions cut 7 bases from V and 2 bases from J, with 8 bases between. CDR1 is MNHEY and CDR2 is SMNVEV in the germline V gene (reference sequence).

The chain carries TRBV5-6 and TRBJ2-7, with unresolved D. The V and J ends lost 1 base and 7 bases respectively, with 18 bases between them. This CDR3 comprises 15 residues. Germline loops: CDR1 SGHDT, CDR2 YYEEEE. The CDR3 sequence is CASSLLTLTEEEQYF. The CDR3 DNA reads TGTGCCAGCAGCTTGCTGACCCTGACCGAGGAAGAGCAGTACTTC.

The chain couples TRBV9 to TRBJ2-3; 9 bases map to TRBD2. This CDR3 is 16 amino acids long. Germline V lookup: CDR1 SGDLS, CDR2 YYNGEE. Unmatched junction bases numbered 6, after V lost 0 bases and J lost 4 bases. As DNA, the CDR3 is TGTGCCAGCAGCGTAGGGCCTAGCGGGATCTCAGATACGCAGTATTTT. Protein product: CASSVGPSGISDTQYF.

This clone was seen a single time. V is TRBV7-2 and J is TRBJ1-5; weak D call: TRBD1 (5 bases). The germline V gene has CDR1 SGHTA and CDR2 FQGNSA. Trimming removed 5 bases at V and 3 bases at J, with 11 bases between. The CDR3 has 14 residues. The CDR3 spells CASSPDSYNQPQHF. CDR3 DNA sequence: TGTGCCAGCAGCCCTGACAGTTACAATCAGCCCCAGCATTTT.

The chain employs TRBV19 and TRBJ2-7; TRBD2 aligns across 10 bases. The CDR3 is 16 amino acids. Trimming at V came to 4 bases and at J to 4 bases, leaving 10 bases not matched to a gene. The germline gives CDR1 LNHDA, CDR2 SQIVND (reference sequence). CDR3 nucleotides: TGTGCCAGTAGTACCACCGGGGCTAGCGGGAGTTACGAGCAGTACTTC. It is translated as CASSTTGASGSYEQYF.

The V call is TRBV27, the J call TRBJ1-2; 8 bases agree with TRBD1. CDR1 is MNHEY and CDR2 is SMNVEV in the germline V gene (reference sequence). This CDR3 spans 15 amino acids. V lost 2 bases to trimming and J lost 4 bases; unmatched junction nucleotides: 6. Here the CDR3 DNA reads TGTGCCAGCAGTTTAGGAAGGACAGGGAGCTATGGCTACACCTTC. Translation gives CASSLGRTGSYGYTF.

In DNA, the CDR3 is TGTGCCAGCAGTTCCCTAGGACAGATAGGCTACACCTTC. Amino acid sequence: CASSSLGQIGYTF. The rearrangement uses TRBV6-5 and TRBJ1-2; D may be TRBD1 (6 bases). Germline V gene data show CDR1 as MNHEY and CDR2 as SVGAGI. There are 13 residues in the CDR3. The germline V and J ends were trimmed by 4 bases and 8 bases, with 14 bases remaining between them.

The chain carries TRBV25-1 and TRBJ2-6; D is undetermined. CDR3 length: 16 amino acids. In germline, CDR1 is MGHDK, CDR2 SYGVNS. Deletions cut 3 bases from V and 0 bases from J, with 9 bases between. CDR3 in amino acids: CASSDFTVSGANVLTF. In DNA, the CDR3 is TGTGCCAGCAGTGACTTCACAGTCTCTGGGGCCAACGTCCTGACTTTC.

The chain carries TRBV12-5 and TRBJ2-7; 9 bases are shared with TRBD1. The length of the CDR3 is 15 residues. Trimming removed 5 bases from V and 0 bases from J; junction bases left unmatched: 5. Per the germline V gene, CDR1 is LGHNT and CDR2 is FRNRAP. CDR3 nucleotide sequence: TGTGCTAGTGGTCCAGGGACAGGGAGCTCCTACGAGCAGTACTTC. This translates into CASGPGTGSSYEQYF.

The chain joins TRBV28 to TRBJ2-1, with a weak D call TRBD1 (5 bases). The germline CDR1 and CDR2 sequences are MDHEN and SYDVKM. CDR3 size: 19 residues. With 3 bases removed from V and 9 bases from J, the gap between germline ends came to 30 bases. As DNA, the CDR3 is TGTGCCAGCAGTTTCGTCCAGGGCCCCCGGGTCACCATAAGGGGTGAGCAGTTCTTC. Protein sequence: CASSFVQGPRVTIRGEQFF.

CDR3 bases: TGTGCCAGCTCACCAAGGCCCTTGGACAGGGGCTTCTCTGGAAACACCATATATTTT. Protein: CASSPRPLDRGFSGNTIYF. The V gene is TRBV18, the J gene TRBJ1-3; 9 bases agree with TRBD1. Germline CDR1 is KGHSH and CDR2 is LQKENI. The CDR3 spans 19 residues. The V segment lost 2 bases and the J segment 0 bases; nucleotides outside the gene matches: 11.

V gene TRBV4-1 combines with J gene TRBJ2-7; 11 bases match TRBD1. The CDR3 is made up of 20 amino acids. V was clipped by 1 base and J by 3 bases; unmatched bases: 17. Germline V CDR1 and CDR2: MGHRA, YSYEKL. The CDR3 DNA reads as TGCGCCAGCAGCCAAGTGTCCCCGAGGGGGACAGGGGGATCTCTCTACGAGCAGTACTTC. It yields the protein CASSQVSPRGTGGSLYEQYF.

The rearrangement uses TRBV7-2 and TRBJ2-5, with 7 bases fitting TRBD1. Trimming at V came to 10 bases and at J to 2 bases, leaving 4 bases not matched to a gene. Germline assignment: CDR1 SGHTA and CDR2 FQGNSA. CDR3 size: 12 residues. CDR3 region: CATGTVQETQYF. The CDR3 DNA follows: TGTGCCACAGGGACAGTTCAAGAGACCCAGTACTTC.

The V call is TRBV10-1, the J call TRBJ1-2; weak D call: TRBD1 (6 bases). Trimming stripped 9 bases from V and 8 bases from J, with 19 bases between. Germline V CDR1 and CDR2: WNHNN, SYGVQD (reference sequence). There are 13 residues in the CDR3. In DNA form, the CDR3 reads TGCGCCAGGAGGACAGACGACCAGGGGGGCTACACCTTC. It translates to CARRTDDQGGYTF.

The chain has TRBV7-3 and TRBJ2-7, with TRBD2 matching over 12 bases. Looked up from germline, CDR1 is SGHTA and CDR2 is FQGTGA. The CDR3 has 15 residues. V dropped 5 bases and J dropped 2; count of bases not matched to a gene: 4. The CDR3 DNA is TGTGCCAGCAGCCAGACTAGCGGGGGCCCCTACGAGCAGTACTTC. It encodes CASSQTSGGPYEQYF.

The J gene is TRBJ2-7, the V gene TRBV11-2; the D gene is possibly TRBD2 (6 bases). The CDR3 length is 13 residues. Germline loops: CDR1 SGHAT, CDR2 FQNNGV. Between the trimmed V and J ends, which lost 3 bases and 3 bases, there was a span of 9 bases. The chain's CDR3 is CASSFGTYYEQYF. The CDR3, as DNA: TGTGCCAGCAGCTTCGGGACTTACTACGAGCAGTACTTC.

The rearrangement links TRBV9 to TRBJ2-5, with TRBD1 as a possible D gene (5 bases). Germline CDR1 is SGDLS and CDR2 is YYNGEE. CDR3 size: 14 residues. V was pared by 4 bases and J by 5 bases, with 15 bases between. The CDR3 nucleotides read TGTGCCAGCAGCCCTACTCCCAGGGTCGAGACCCAGTACTTC. Its translation: CASSPTPRVETQYF.

J is TRBJ2-7 and V is TRBV3-1 (or the pseudogene TRBV3-2); 10 bases line up with TRBD2. The germline gives CDR1 LGHDT, CDR2 YNNKEL (reference sequence). This CDR3 contains 16 residues. Losses at the gene ends were 1 base for V and 5 bases for J; bases not matched to a gene: 8. The CDR3 nucleotides read TGTGCCAGCAGCCAAGGAGTGCCTAGCGGGAGCCACGAGCAGTACTTC. Protein: CASSQGVPSGSHEQYF.

CDR3 loop: CASSRDKYYEQYF. CDR3 nucleotides: TGCGCCAGCAGCCGGGACAAATACTACGAGCAGTACTTC. The rearrangement joins TRBV5-1 to TRBJ2-7, with D possibly TRBD1 on 6 matching bases. The CDR3 is 13 residues long. V was trimmed by 4 bases and J by 3 bases, leaving 11 bases between them. Germline-derived CDR1 and CDR2 are SGHRS and YFSETQ.

V and J are TRBV5-6 and TRBJ2-7; the D gene is possibly TRBD2 (6 bases). The CDR3 has 15 amino acids. Trimming stripped 4 bases from V and 4 bases from J, with 18 bases between. In germline, CDR1 is SGHDT, CDR2 YYEEEE. The CDR3, as DNA: TGTGCCAGCAGCCCGAGATGGCAGGGAGGTTACGAGCAGTACTTC. Amino acid sequence: CASSPRWQGGYEQYF.

The V and J genes are TRBV5-5 and TRBJ1-5; D is undetermined. This CDR3 region has 16 residues. The germline V and J ends were trimmed by 2 bases and 5 bases, with 17 bases remaining between them. Germline V gene sequence: CDR1 SGHKS, CDR2 YYEKEE (reference sequence). DNA for the CDR3: TGTGCCAGCAGCTTTAGGTCCAGCCCAGAGGATCAGCCCCAGCATTTT. This codes for CASSFRSSPEDQPQHF.

The J gene is TRBJ1-4, the V gene TRBV6-6; 9 bases line up with TRBD1. V gave up 4 bases and J gave up 4 bases; unmatched junction bases: 1. CDR3 length: 14 amino acids. Germline-derived CDR1 and CDR2 are MNHNY and SVGAGI (reference sequence). The CDR3 DNA reads as TGTGCCAGCAGTTCGGACAGGGGTAATGAAAAACTGTTTTTT. Translating it yields CASSSDRGNEKLFF.